This T cell receptor beta chain originates from a study of blood T cell repertoires in COVID-19. Study summary: Both acute and convalescent COVID-19 samples were obtained from the United States, Italy and Spain. T cells, B-cell-depleted T cells, or PBMCs provided the cDNA or gDNA that served as material.

Patients of the Seattle cohort, enrolled during active infection, were followed longitudinally. Under the authors' procedure: Estimated nucleated cell counts came from reference gene primer amplification. The protocol was immunoSEQ multiplex PCR, while the TCRdb copy is restricted to in-frame clones and leaves out a portion. The V and J calls and clone size were taken over from that table, and D and trimming were inferred from the DNA. The data hold about 36,000 clones, with just under 75% observed a single time. The CDR3 extends over 14 amino acids. V lost 3 bases, J lost 2 bases, and 4 bases stayed unmatched. The germline V gene encodes CDR1 KGHSH and CDR2 LQKENI.

The rearrangement uses TRBV18 and TRBJ2-7, with 7 bases that match TRBD2. What was sequenced was peripheral blood. The sequence derives from a man aged 65 to 79 with COVID-19, enrolled during active disease. The CDR3 protein is CASSPGLGAYEQYF. DNA of the CDR3: TGTGCCAGCTCACCCGGACTAGGGGCCTACGAGCAGTACTTC.